Shown below are 10 T cell receptor beta chains from a single sample sequenced in a study of CXCR3-negative and CXCR3-positive naive CD8 T cells. The libraries of TRB cDNA were prepared using 5' RACE with UMI labels. TCRdb reprocessed the 5' RACE reads, keeping one entry per CDR3 protein, no DNA. Its table records tens of thousands of distinct CDR3 sequences. Sequencing used memory CD8+ T cells from blood. The source is a human donor in good health. Some clones in this sample may be carry-over from other donors' samples.

The chain links TRBV7-9 to TRBJ2-1; TCRdb picks TRBD1, but there is no DNA to check that call. CDR1 and CDR2 from the germline V gene are SEHNR and FQNEAQ (reference sequence). The CDR3 extends over 15 amino acids. The CDR3 loop is CASRPRDRSYNEQFF.

V gene TRBV2 combines with J gene TRBJ2-7; the TCRdb call, TRBD1, lacks DNA for checking. The length of the CDR3 is 14 residues. The germline gives CDR1 SNHLY, CDR2 FYNNEI. The CDR3 here is CASRGGRTSYEQYF.

The chain links TRBV6-2 or TRBV6-3 to TRBJ2-6. CDR1 and CDR2 (germline): MNHEY, SVGEGT. This CDR3 is 16 amino acids long. The CDR3: CASSYSGVSGANVLTF.

The chain combines TRBV23-1 with TRBJ2-3; without DNA, the TCRdb call of TRBD1 cannot be checked. TRBV23-1 is classed as an ORF, of uncertain function. The CDR3 covers 12 residues. This chain's CDR3 is CASSRDSDTQYF.

The V and J genes are TRBV4-3 and TRBJ2-2; TCRdb's assignment of TRBD2 cannot be checked, as there is no DNA. The CDR3 spans 18 residues. Per germline, CDR1 LGHNA and CDR2 YSLEER. CDR3 sequence reads: CASSQVNPPSGSTGELFF.

Judged by frequency, this clonotype is medium-sized. The genes are TRBV10-3 and TRBJ1-5. The CDR3 is made up of 14 amino acids. Per the germline V gene, CDR1 is ENHRY and CDR2 is SYGVKD. CDR3 sequence reads: CAISQSGSNQPQHF.

This chain joins TRBV5-6 and TRBJ2-4. CDR1 is SGHDT, CDR2 YYEEEE, per germline. CDR3 length: 14 amino acids. The CDR3 is CASSLELAKNIQYF.

The chain uses TRBV7-3 and TRBJ2-2. This CDR3 spans 15 amino acids. Germline V lookup: CDR1 SGHTA, CDR2 FQGTGA. CDR3: CASSLLDGMAGELFF.

The genes are TRBV7-9 and TRBJ2-3; TCRdb's D call of TRBD1 is untestable without DNA. Germline V CDR1 and CDR2: SEHNR, FQNEAQ (reference sequence). The CDR3 extends over 15 amino acids. Here the CDR3 reads CASSTTGVERDTQYF.

The rearrangement joins TRBV28 to TRBJ2-5; without DNA, the TCRdb call of TRBD1 cannot be checked. The CDR3 contains 15 residues. Germline lookup yields CDR1 MDHEN and CDR2 SYDVKM. CDR3 protein: CASSLWGQVQETQYF.